A single TCR beta chain is shown here with its context. Its matching antigen is unknown. Within the sample, other DNA sequences also encode this same CDR3. The assay was immunoSEQ multiplex PCR, and TCRdb's table has in-frame clones only and misses some. The sample has approximately 82,000 clones; 85% to 95% are singletons. V lost 4 bases to trimming and J lost 7 bases; unmatched junction nucleotides: 4. The CDR3 covers 13 residues. The germline gives CDR1 SGHTA, CDR2 FQGNSA. The source of the sample is a study of cytomegalovirus exposure and HLA in healthy donors. As for the study in general: A subsequent analysis reported that the roughly 120 validation repertoires were produced on the same platform that had also been used for the approximately 710 first-cohort repertoires. Whole-study findings and limits: In vitro, a few CMV-associated chains proved specific for CMV antigens.

The TCR sequence derives from a woman aged 18-29 years in good health and CMV-seronegative. The rearrangement links TRBV7-2 to TRBJ1-5, with 7 bases fitting TRBD1. The sample taken for sequencing was PBMCs. This CDR3 is CASSYRGEQPQHF. In DNA, the CDR3 is TGTGCCAGCAGCTACAGGGGCGAACAGCCCCAGCATTTT.